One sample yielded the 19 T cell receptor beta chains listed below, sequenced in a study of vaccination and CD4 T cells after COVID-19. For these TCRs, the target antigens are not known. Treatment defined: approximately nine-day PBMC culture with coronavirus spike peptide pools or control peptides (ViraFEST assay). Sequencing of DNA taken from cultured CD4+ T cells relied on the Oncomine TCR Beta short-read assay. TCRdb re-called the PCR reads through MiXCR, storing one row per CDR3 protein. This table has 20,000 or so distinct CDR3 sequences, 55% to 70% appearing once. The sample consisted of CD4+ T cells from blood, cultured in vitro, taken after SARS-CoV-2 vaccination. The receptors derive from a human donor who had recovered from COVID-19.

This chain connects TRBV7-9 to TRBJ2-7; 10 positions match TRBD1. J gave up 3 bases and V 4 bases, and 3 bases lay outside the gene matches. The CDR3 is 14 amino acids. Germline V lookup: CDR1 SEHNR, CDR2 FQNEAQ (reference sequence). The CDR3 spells CASSWGQGYYEQYF. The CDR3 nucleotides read TGTGCCAGCAGCTGGGGACAGGGGTACTACGAGCAGTACTTC.

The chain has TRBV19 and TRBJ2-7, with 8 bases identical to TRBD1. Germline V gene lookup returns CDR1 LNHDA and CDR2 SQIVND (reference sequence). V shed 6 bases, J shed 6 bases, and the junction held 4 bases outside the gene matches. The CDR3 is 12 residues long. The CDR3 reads CASRTGVGEQYF. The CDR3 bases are TGTGCCAGTAGGACAGGGGTAGGCGAGCAGTACTTC.

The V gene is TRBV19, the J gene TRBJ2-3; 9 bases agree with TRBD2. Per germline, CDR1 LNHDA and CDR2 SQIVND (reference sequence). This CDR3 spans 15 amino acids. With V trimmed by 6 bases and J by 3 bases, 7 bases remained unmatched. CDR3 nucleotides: TGTGCCAGTAGGGGCGGGGGGGCGTGGACAGATACGCAGTATTTT. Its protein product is CASRGGGAWTDTQYF. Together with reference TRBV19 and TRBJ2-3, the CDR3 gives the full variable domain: DGGITQSPKYLFRKEGQNVTLSCEQNLNHDAMYWYRQDPGQGLRLIYYSQIVNDFQKGDIAEGYSVSREKKESFPLTVTSAQKNPTAFYLCASRGGGAWTDTQYFGPGTRLTVL.

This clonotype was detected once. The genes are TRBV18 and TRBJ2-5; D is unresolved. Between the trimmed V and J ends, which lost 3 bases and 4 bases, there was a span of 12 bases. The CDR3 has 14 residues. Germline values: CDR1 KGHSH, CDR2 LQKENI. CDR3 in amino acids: CASSPPTGRETQYF. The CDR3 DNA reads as TGTGCCAGCTCACCGCCGACGGGTCGAGAGACCCAGTACTTC. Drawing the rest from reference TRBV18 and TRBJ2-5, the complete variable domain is NAGVMQNPRHLVRRRGQEARLRCSPMKGHSHVYWYRQLPEEGLKFMVYLQKENIIDESGMPKERFSAEFPKEGPSILRIQQVVRGDSAAYFCASSPPTGRETQYFGPGTRLLVL.

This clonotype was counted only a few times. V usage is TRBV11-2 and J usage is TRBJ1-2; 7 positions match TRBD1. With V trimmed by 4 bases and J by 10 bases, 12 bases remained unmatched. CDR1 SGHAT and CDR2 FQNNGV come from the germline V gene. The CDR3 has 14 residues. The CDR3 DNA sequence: TGTGCCAGCAGCTCACGGACAGGCCACACTCACTACACCTTC. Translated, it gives CASSSRTGHTHYTF. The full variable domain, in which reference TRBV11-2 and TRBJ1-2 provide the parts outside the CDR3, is EAGVAQSPRYKIIEKRQSVAFWCNPISGHATLYWYQQILGQGPKLLIQFQNNGVVDDSQLPKDRFSAERLKGVDSTLKIQPAKLEDSAVYLCASSSRTGHTHYTFGSGTRLTVV.

The CDR3 here is CASRDPGGTDTQYF. The CDR3 region has the DNA TGTGCCAGTAGGGACCCGGGAGGGACAGATACGCAGTATTTT. The chain carries TRBV19 and TRBJ2-3; 8 nucleotides match TRBD2. CDR1 is LNHDA and CDR2 is SQIVND in the germline V gene (reference sequence). This CDR3 contains 14 residues. With 6 bases clipped from V and 3 bases from J, the junction kept 5 bases outside the gene matches.

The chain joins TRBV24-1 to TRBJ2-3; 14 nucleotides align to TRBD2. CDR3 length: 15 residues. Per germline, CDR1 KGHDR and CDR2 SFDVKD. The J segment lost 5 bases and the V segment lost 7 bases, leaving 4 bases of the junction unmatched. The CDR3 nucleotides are TGTGCCACCAGCCGACTAGCGGGAGGGCAAGATACGCAGTATTTT. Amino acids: CATSRLAGGQDTQYF.

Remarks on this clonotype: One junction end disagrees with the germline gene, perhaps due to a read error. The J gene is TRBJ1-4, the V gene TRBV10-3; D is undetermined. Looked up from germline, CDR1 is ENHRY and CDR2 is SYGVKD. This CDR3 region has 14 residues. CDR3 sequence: CAISDNRVNEKLFF. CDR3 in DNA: TGTGCCATAAGTGATAACCGAGTGAATGAAAAACTGTTTTTT.

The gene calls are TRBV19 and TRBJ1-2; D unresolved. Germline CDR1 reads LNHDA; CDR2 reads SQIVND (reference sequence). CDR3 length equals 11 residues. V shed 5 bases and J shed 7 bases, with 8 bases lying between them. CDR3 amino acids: CASSLRGGYTF. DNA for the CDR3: TGTGCCAGTAGTCTGAGAGGTGGCTACACCTTC. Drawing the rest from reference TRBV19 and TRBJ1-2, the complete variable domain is DGGITQSPKYLFRKEGQNVTLSCEQNLNHDAMYWYRQDPGQGLRLIYYSQIVNDFQKGDIAEGYSVSREKKESFPLTVTSAQKNPTAFYLCASSLRGGYTFGSGTRLTVV.

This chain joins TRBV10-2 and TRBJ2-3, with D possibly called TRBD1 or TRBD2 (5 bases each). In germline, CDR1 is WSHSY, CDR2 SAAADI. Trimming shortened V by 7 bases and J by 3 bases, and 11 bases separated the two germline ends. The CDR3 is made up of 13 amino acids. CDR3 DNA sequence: TGCGCCAGCACGGGGCGGTTGACAGATACGCAGTATTTT. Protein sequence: CASTGRLTDTQYF.

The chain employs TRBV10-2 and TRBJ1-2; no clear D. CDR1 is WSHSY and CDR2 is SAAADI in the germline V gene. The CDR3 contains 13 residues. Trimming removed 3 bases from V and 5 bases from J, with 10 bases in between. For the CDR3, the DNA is TGCGCCAGCAGTGACCTGTTGGGGTATGGCTACACCTTC. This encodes CASSDLLGYGYTF.

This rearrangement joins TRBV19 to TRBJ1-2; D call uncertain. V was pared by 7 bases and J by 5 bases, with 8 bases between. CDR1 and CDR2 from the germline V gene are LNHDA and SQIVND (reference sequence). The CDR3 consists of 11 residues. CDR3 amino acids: CASKWEYGYTF. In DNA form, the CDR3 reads TGTGCCAGTAAGTGGGAGTATGGCTACACCTTC. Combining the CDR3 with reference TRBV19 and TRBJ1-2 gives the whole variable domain DGGITQSPKYLFRKEGQNVTLSCEQNLNHDAMYWYRQDPGQGLRLIYYSQIVNDFQKGDIAEGYSVSREKKESFPLTVTSAQKNPTAFYLCASKWEYGYTFGSGTRLTVV.

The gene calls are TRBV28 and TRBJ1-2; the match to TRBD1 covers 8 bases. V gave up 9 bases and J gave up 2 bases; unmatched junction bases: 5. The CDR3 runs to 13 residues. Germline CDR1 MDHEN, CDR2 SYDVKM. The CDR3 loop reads CASHTGGNYGYTF. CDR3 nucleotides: TGTGCCAGTCACACAGGGGGGAACTATGGCTACACCTTC.

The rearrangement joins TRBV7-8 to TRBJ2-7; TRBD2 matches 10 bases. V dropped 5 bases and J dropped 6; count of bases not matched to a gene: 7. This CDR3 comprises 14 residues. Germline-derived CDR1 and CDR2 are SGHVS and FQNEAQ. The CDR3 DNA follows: TGTGCCAGCAGCGTAAGCGGGAGGGCCGGCGAGCAGTACTTC. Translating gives CASSVSGRAGEQYF.

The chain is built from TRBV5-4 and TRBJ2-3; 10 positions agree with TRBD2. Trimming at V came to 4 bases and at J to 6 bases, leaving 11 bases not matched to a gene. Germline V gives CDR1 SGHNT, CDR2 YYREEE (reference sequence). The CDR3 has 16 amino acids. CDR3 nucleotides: TGTGCCAGCAGCCCCGATAGCGGGAGGAGGGGGGATACGCAGTATTTT. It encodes CASSPDSGRRGDTQYF.

CDR3 DNA sequence: TGTGCCAGCAGCTTAAGTTATGACAGGAGGTATGGCTACACCTTC. It codes for CASSLSYDRRYGYTF. This sequence joins TRBV7-2 and TRBJ1-2, with D maybe TRBD1 (6 bases). CDR1 SGHTA and CDR2 FQGNSA come from the germline V gene. V lost 2 bases, J lost 5 bases, and 15 bases lay in between. The CDR3 runs to 15 residues.

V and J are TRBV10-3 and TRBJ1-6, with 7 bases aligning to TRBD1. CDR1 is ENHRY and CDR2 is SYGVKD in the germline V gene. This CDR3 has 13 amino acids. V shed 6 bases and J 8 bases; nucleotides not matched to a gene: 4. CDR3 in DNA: TGTGCCATCAGCTCAGGGGGGGATTCACCCCTCCACTTT. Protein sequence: CAISSGGDSPLHF.

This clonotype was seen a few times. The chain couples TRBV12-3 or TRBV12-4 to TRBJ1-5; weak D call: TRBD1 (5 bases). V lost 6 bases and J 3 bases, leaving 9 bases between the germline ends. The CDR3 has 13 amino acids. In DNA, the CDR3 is TGTGCCAGCAGCGACAGTCTCAATCAGCCCCAGCATTTT. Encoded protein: CASSDSLNQPQHF.

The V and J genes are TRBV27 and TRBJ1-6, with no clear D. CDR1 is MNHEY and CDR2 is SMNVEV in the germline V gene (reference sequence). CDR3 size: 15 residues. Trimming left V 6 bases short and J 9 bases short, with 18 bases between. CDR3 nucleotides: TGTGCCAGCAGGACGACGGGGAGTGTCGCTTCACCCCTCCACTTT. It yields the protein CASRTTGSVASPLHF.